A single sample is the source of the 16 T cell receptor beta chains below, sequenced in a study of cytomegalovirus exposure and HLA in healthy donors. Use of 60 Vbeta and 13 Jbeta primers characterized the PCR. Clones were sequenced by immunoSEQ multiplex PCR, and TCRdb holds only the in-frame ones, with some missing. The sample has around 57,000 clones, and its top ten clones hold approximately 11%. The sequenced sample was PBMCs. Receptors were obtained from a woman aged 45-65 years in good health and CMV-seropositive.

The V call is TRBV7-2, the J call TRBJ2-1; 8 nucleotides align to TRBD2. Per the germline V gene, CDR1 is SGHTA and CDR2 is FQGNSA. Trimming cost V 7 bases and J 7 bases; bases outside gene matches: 15. CDR3 length: 16 amino acids. The CDR3, as DNA: TGTGCCAGCACCAGCGCGCCACGGGGGGGTTCGAATGAGCAGTTCTTC. Translated: CASTSAPRGGSNEQFF.

CDR3 protein: CASSSLGGTGLSGYEQYF. The CDR3 coding sequence is TGTGCCAGCAGCTCCCTCGGTGGGACAGGGCTTAGCGGCTACGAGCAGTACTTC. V and J are TRBV7-2 and TRBJ2-7; TRBD1 matches 9 bases. This CDR3 region has 18 residues. Germline values: CDR1 SGHTA, CDR2 FQGNSA. V was clipped by 4 bases and J by 3 bases; unmatched bases: 16.

The V gene is TRBV9, the J gene TRBJ2-1; 8 bases map to TRBD2. Trimming removed 4 bases from V and 2 bases from J; junction bases left unmatched: 5. CDR1 and CDR2 from the germline V gene are SGDLS and YYNGEE. The CDR3 runs to 15 residues. Written as DNA, the CDR3 is TGTGCCAGCAGCCCGGGGGGGGGCGCCTACAATGAGCAGTTCTTC. As protein: CASSPGGGAYNEQFF.

The chain recombines TRBV7-9 with TRBJ2-5; weak D call: TRBD2 (7 bases). CDR1 and CDR2 (germline): SEHNR, FQNEAQ (reference sequence). The V gene lost 5 bases and the J gene lost 5 bases, with 12 bases spanning the gap. The CDR3 runs 13 residues. As DNA, the CDR3 is TGTGCCAGCAGCGGGGGGGCCTTGGAGACCCAGTACTTC. Translation gives CASSGGALETQYF.

The CDR3 nucleotides are TGTGCCAGCAGTTACGATCCAGGGGCCGTCACTGAAGCTTTCTTT. Its translation is CASSYDPGAVTEAFF. The chain employs TRBV6-5 and TRBJ1-1; D is perhaps TRBD1 (6 bases). Trimming took off 2 bases at V and 4 bases at J, with 14 bases between the two ends. There are 15 residues in the CDR3. Germline CDR1 MNHEY, CDR2 SVGAGI.

V gene TRBV6-1 combines with J gene TRBJ1-1; D is uncertain. V was trimmed by 6 bases and J by 3 bases, leaving 5 bases between them. The CDR3 contains 11 residues. Germline CDR1 and CDR2: MNHNS and SASEGT. This CDR3 is CASSSYTEAFF. The CDR3 nucleotides read TGTGCCAGCAGCAGTTACACTGAAGCTTTCTTT.

The chain has TRBV11-2 and TRBJ2-1, with TRBD2 matching 13 bases. Germline V lookup: CDR1 SGHAT, CDR2 FQNNGV. J gave up 7 bases and V 6 bases, and 6 bases lay outside the gene matches. This CDR3 region has 15 residues. The CDR3 loop is CASRGGLAGVNEQFF. Written as DNA, the CDR3 is TGTGCCAGCAGAGGAGGACTAGCGGGAGTAAATGAGCAGTTCTTC.

V and J are TRBV18 and TRBJ2-5; D unresolved. The germline gives CDR1 KGHSH, CDR2 LQKENI. V was clipped by 5 bases and J by 2 bases, with 12 bases between them. The CDR3 has 14 amino acids. This CDR3 is CASSRRADQETQYF. The CDR3 coding sequence is TGTGCCAGCTCAAGGCGTGCGGATCAAGAGACCCAGTACTTC.

In the case of this clone: This sample includes further DNA sequences coding for the same CDR3. CDR3 residues: CASSRSGQGSTGELFF. CDR3 coding DNA: TGTGCCAGCTCTCGCTCGGGACAGGGCTCCACCGGGGAGCTGTTTTTT. The V and J genes are TRBV18 and TRBJ2-2, with 9 bases fitting TRBD1. V trimming: 6 bases; J trimming: 4 bases; junction bases outside the gene matches: 9. This CDR3 is built from 16 residues. Looked up from germline, CDR1 is KGHSH and CDR2 is LQKENI.

The rearrangement uses TRBV5-1 and TRBJ2-1; TRBD1 is a possible D gene (5 bases). CDR3 length equals 14 residues. V lost 2 bases and J 3 bases, leaving 9 bases between the germline ends. Germline CDR1 SGHRS, CDR2 YFSETQ. The CDR3 DNA reads TGCGCCAGCAGCTTACCGACAGTCTACAATGAGCAGTTCTTC. Translation gives CASSLPTVYNEQFF.

The gene calls are TRBV5-1 and TRBJ1-2; 9 positions agree with TRBD1. CDR1 SGHRS and CDR2 YFSETQ come from the germline V gene. This CDR3 spans 15 amino acids. Losses at the gene ends were 5 bases for V and 3 bases for J; bases not matched to a gene: 8. The CDR3 here is CASRENRGLDYGYTF. The CDR3 DNA follows: TGCGCCAGCAGGGAAAACAGGGGGCTTGACTATGGCTACACCTTC.

This clone ranks as medium-sized in terms of frequency. The sample holds other DNA sequences that translate to the same CDR3. The chain joins TRBV11-2 to TRBJ1-6; no definite D call. Germline loops: CDR1 SGHAT, CDR2 FQNNGV. V was cut by 5 bases and J by 5 bases, with 13 bases left in between. This CDR3 is 15 amino acids long. In DNA, the CDR3 is TGTGCCAGCAGCGCCGGAGGGCGGAATAATTCACCCCTCCACTTT. As protein: CASSAGGRNNSPLHF.

The chain is built from TRBV7-2 and TRBJ2-7; 10 positions match TRBD1. The CDR3 is made up of 15 amino acids. From germline, CDR1 is SGHTA and CDR2 FQGNSA. Trimming removed 7 bases from V and 0 bases from J; junction bases left unmatched: 6. In nucleotides, the CDR3 is TGTGCCAGCAACGTCGACAGGGGGCTCTCCTACGAGCAGTACTTC. Its translation is CASNVDRGLSYEQYF.

V usage is TRBV25-1 and J usage is TRBJ1-2; D is ambiguous. Looked up from germline, CDR1 is MGHDK and CDR2 is SYGVNS. The CDR3 length is 14 residues. Trimming took off 3 bases at V and 1 base at J, with 9 bases between the two ends. The CDR3 DNA reads TGTGCCAGCAGTGACCCCACTGTTAACTATGGCTACACCTTC. Protein product: CASSDPTVNYGYTF.

V and J are TRBV30 and TRBJ1-1; 10 bases map to TRBD1. Per the germline V gene, CDR1 is GTSNPN and CDR2 is SVGIG (reference sequence). V was pared by 0 bases and J by 10 bases, with 32 bases of the junction left unmatched. The CDR3 has 22 residues. CDR3 region: CAWSVWRTYGTGDISGGVGAFF. The CDR3 nucleotides are TGTGCCTGGAGTGTATGGAGAACTTACGGGACAGGGGATATAAGTGGTGGAGTGGGAGCTTTCTTT.

V and J are TRBV27 and TRBJ2-5, with D perhaps TRBD2 (5 bases). This CDR3 comprises 15 residues. V dropped 5 bases and J dropped 5 bases, with 18 bases sitting between them. Germline-derived CDR1 and CDR2 are MNHEY and SMNVEV (reference sequence). This CDR3 is CASSPPGIQRETQYF. The CDR3 DNA is TGTGCCAGCAGTCCCCCCGGGATCCAGCGGGAGACCCAGTACTTC.